The 29 T cell receptor beta chains below come from one sample, sequenced in a study of cytomegalovirus exposure and HLA in healthy donors. Primers for the PCR totalled 60 Vbeta and 13 Jbeta. The method was immunoSEQ multiplex PCR; TCRdb's version includes in-frame clones alone and lacks a portion of them. The sample consists of about 110,000 clones, roughly 82% of them appearing once. The sample taken for sequencing was PBMCs. These receptors all come from a man between 50 and 59 years old in good health and CMV-seronegative.

This clone was detected only a few times. This chain uses TRBV30 with TRBJ2-5, with 8 nucleotides matching TRBD1. The CDR3 length is 13 residues. With V trimmed by 4 bases and J by 3 bases, 4 bases remained unmatched. Germline V gene sequence: CDR1 GTSNPN, CDR2 SVGIG (reference sequence). The CDR3: CAWTQQGEETQYF. In DNA form, the CDR3 reads TGTGCCTGGACCCAACAGGGGGAAGAGACCCAGTACTTC.

The gene calls are TRBV6-5 and TRBJ2-1; D is possibly TRBD1 (6 bases). Germline assignment: CDR1 MNHEY and CDR2 SVGAGI. Trimming took off 6 bases at V and 3 bases at J, with 15 bases between the two ends. The CDR3 covers 15 residues. This chain's CDR3 is CASSKTGLSYNEQFF. Written as DNA, the CDR3 is TGTGCCAGCAGCAAAACAGGGCTTAGCTACAATGAGCAGTTCTTC.

The chain combines TRBV7-2 with TRBJ1-6; no clear D gene. CDR1 and CDR2 from the germline V gene are SGHTA and FQGNSA. Trimming pared 1 base from V and 0 bases from J, leaving 10 bases between. The CDR3 loop spans 17 amino acids. The CDR3 is CASSLGPSDSYNSPLHF. In nucleotides, the CDR3 is TGTGCCAGCAGCTTAGGCCCCAGTGACTCCTATAATTCACCCCTCCACTTT.

The chain couples TRBV5-1 to TRBJ2-1; 9 positions match TRBD1. V dropped 4 bases and J dropped 13; count of bases not matched to a gene: 12. The CDR3 loop spans 14 amino acids. Per the germline V gene, CDR1 is SGHRS and CDR2 is YFSETQ. CDR3 nucleotide sequence: TGCGCCAGCAGCCCGTCCCGGGACAGGGTTTCTCAGTTCTTC. Its translation: CASSPSRDRVSQFF.

The J gene is TRBJ1-2, the V gene TRBV6-5, with D possibly being TRBD1 (5 bases). Trimming stripped 6 bases from V and 0 bases from J, with 14 bases between. From germline, CDR1 is MNHEY and CDR2 SVGAGI. The CDR3 runs 15 residues. CDR3 nucleotides: TGTGCCAGCAGGGGGCCTAAGGTGTCTAACTATGGCTACACCTTC. Its translation: CASRGPKVSNYGYTF.

The chain links TRBV18 to TRBJ1-2; TRBD1 matches 8 bases. CDR1 KGHSH and CDR2 LQKENI come from the germline V gene. The CDR3 extends over 16 amino acids. The J segment lost 4 bases and the V segment lost 2 bases, leaving 9 bases of the junction unmatched. DNA for the CDR3: TGTGCCAGCTCACCAAGAACGGACAGGGATGTCTATGGCTACACCTTC. Its protein is CASSPRTDRDVYGYTF.

The V gene is TRBV19, the J gene TRBJ2-4, with 13 bases that match TRBD2. V gave up 5 bases and J gave up 1 base; unmatched junction bases: 11. Looked up from germline, CDR1 is LNHDA and CDR2 is SQIVND (reference sequence). The CDR3 consists of 19 residues. CDR3 loop: CASSAPGLAGSRAKNIQYF. The CDR3 DNA reads as TGTGCCAGTAGTGCCCCGGGACTAGCGGGGTCCCGGGCCAAAAACATTCAGTACTTC.

V is TRBV5-6 and J is TRBJ1-6; D unresolved. Germline V CDR1 and CDR2: SGHDT, YYEEEE. This CDR3 has 16 residues. With 2 bases removed from V and 0 bases from J, the gap between germline ends came to 9 bases. Here the CDR3 reads CASSFGRSSYNSPLHF. The CDR3 region has the DNA TGTGCCAGCAGCTTTGGGCGTAGCTCCTATAATTCACCCCTCCACTTT.

V usage is TRBV5-1 and J usage is TRBJ2-1, with TRBD2 as a possible D gene (5 bases). The CDR3 totals 14 residues. Germline V gives CDR1 SGHRS, CDR2 YFSETQ. Deletions cut 4 bases from V and 4 bases from J, with 12 bases between. CDR3: CASSNLGSYNEQFF. In nucleotides, the CDR3 is TGCGCCAGCAGCAACCTGGGGAGTTACAATGAGCAGTTCTTC.

The chain has TRBV4-1 and TRBJ1-2, with 8 bases matching TRBD1. Germline V gene sequence: CDR1 MGHRA, CDR2 YSYEKL. The CDR3 is made up of 15 amino acids. The V segment lost 4 bases and the J segment 7 bases; nucleotides outside the gene matches: 11. DNA of the CDR3: TGCGCCAGCAGCCGCAAGACAGGGGAATGGCTTGGCTACACCTTC. Translation gives CASSRKTGEWLGYTF.

This chain joins TRBV7-2 and TRBJ1-2, with D tentatively TRBD1 (6 bases). V was shortened by 4 bases and J by 4 bases, with 13 bases between the two germline ends. Germline V gives CDR1 SGHTA, CDR2 FQGNSA. CDR3 size: 14 residues. The CDR3 protein is CASSSRGEGYGYTF. The CDR3 region has the DNA TGTGCCAGCAGCTCCAGGGGTGAGGGCTATGGCTACACCTTC.

The rearrangement uses TRBV4-3 and TRBJ1-1; 9 nucleotides agree with TRBD1. Germline V gives CDR1 LGHNA, CDR2 YSLEER. J lost 5 bases, V lost 0 bases, and 10 bases had no gene match. The CDR3 is 17 residues long. The CDR3 loop reads CASSQDVTGGGRTEAFF. CDR3 bases: TGCGCCAGCAGCCAAGATGTTACAGGGGGCGGGCGTACTGAAGCTTTCTTT.

As for this clone: This sample includes further DNA sequences coding for the same CDR3. The gene calls are TRBV19 and TRBJ1-5; TRBD1 might be the D (5 bases). The germline gives CDR1 LNHDA, CDR2 SQIVND (reference sequence). The CDR3 spans 16 residues. Trimming pared 7 bases from V and 3 bases from J, leaving 19 bases between. The CDR3 DNA reads TGTGCCAGTAAAGTTGTTGGGGCAGGCGACAATCAGCCCCAGCATTTT. Encoded protein: CASKVVGAGDNQPQHF.

This clone was found a few times. This rearrangement joins TRBV5-6 to TRBJ1-2; D may be TRBD1 (5 bases). This CDR3 has 15 residues. With 3 bases removed from V and 4 bases from J, the gap between germline ends came to 16 bases. Germline V gene sequence: CDR1 SGHDT, CDR2 YYEEEE. The DNA of the CDR3 is TGTGCCAGCAGCTCTGGGGGGATGGGAATCTATGGCTACACCTTC. Encoded protein: CASSSGGMGIYGYTF.

This clone was seen only a few times. The chain carries TRBV9 and TRBJ2-5; perhaps TRBD2 as D (5 bases). Per the germline V gene, CDR1 is SGDLS and CDR2 is YYNGEE. The CDR3 has 16 residues. V lost 5 bases, J lost 2 bases, and 19 bases lay in between. The CDR3 DNA reads TGTGCCAGCAGTCCAGCCCTGGCGGGCACACAAGAGACCCAGTACTTC. Translated: CASSPALAGTQETQYF.

This chain links TRBV5-1 with TRBJ2-1, with 11 bases matching TRBD1. This CDR3 comprises 16 residues. V lost 3 bases to trimming and J lost 4 bases; unmatched junction nucleotides: 6. Germline CDR1 reads SGHRS; CDR2 reads YFSETQ. CDR3 protein: CASSYSGTGGYNEQFF. The CDR3 DNA follows: TGCGCCAGCAGCTACTCCGGGACAGGGGGATACAATGAGCAGTTCTTC. Full variable domain (missing parts from reference TRBV5-1 and TRBJ2-1): KAGVTQTPRYLIKTRGQQVTLSCSPISGHRSVSWYQQTPGQGLQFLFEYFSETQRNKGNFPGRFSGRQFSNSRSEMNVSTLELGDSALYLCASSYSGTGGYNEQFFGPGTRLTVL.

This clone is a singleton in its sample. CDR3 protein: CAWNRVGYGYTF. For the CDR3, the DNA is TGTGCCTGGAACAGGGTTGGCTATGGCTACACCTTC. V gene TRBV30 combines with J gene TRBJ1-2; a possible D gene is TRBD1 (6 bases). CDR3 length: 12 residues. The V end lost 4 bases, the J end lost 4 bases, and 10 bases lay between the germline ends. Germline V gene sequence: CDR1 GTSNPN, CDR2 SVGIG (reference sequence).

The rearrangement links TRBV28 to TRBJ2-4; 8 bases are a match to TRBD2. Germline V lookup: CDR1 MDHEN, CDR2 SYDVKM. CDR3 size: 14 residues. The V gene end was trimmed by 6 bases and the J gene end by 8 bases; junction bases not matched to a gene: 9. The CDR3 coding sequence is TGTGCCAGCAGAAAAGCGGGGGATTGGGACATTCAGTACTTC. Translated: CASRKAGDWDIQYF.

V usage is TRBV28 and J usage is TRBJ2-5; weak D call: TRBD2 (6 bases). This CDR3 region has 11 residues. With 7 bases removed from V and 5 bases from J, the gap between germline ends came to 8 bases. Germline CDR1 and CDR2: MDHEN and SYDVKM. For the CDR3, the DNA is TGTGCCAGCACGGAGGGGGAGACCCAGTACTTC. Amino acid sequence: CASTEGETQYF.

The chain uses TRBV5-4 and TRBJ1-1; weak D call: TRBD1 (6 bases). Trimming removed 5 bases from V and 8 bases from J, with 22 bases in between. The CDR3 has 15 amino acids. Germline CDR1 SGHNT, CDR2 YYREEE (reference sequence). The CDR3 sequence is CASRPRDTLSNEAFF. DNA of the CDR3: TGTGCCAGCAGGCCCCGGGACACCCTCTCTAACGAAGCTTTCTTT.

The chain recombines TRBV20-1 with TRBJ1-1; possibly TRBD1 for D (6 bases). The CDR3 sequence is 11 residues long. V shed 5 bases and J shed 7 bases, with 11 bases lying between them. Germline-derived CDR1 and CDR2 are DFQATT and SNEGSKA (reference sequence). CDR3 protein: CSASDSREAFF. The CDR3 nucleotides read TGCAGTGCTTCGGACAGCCGTGAAGCTTTCTTT.

The CDR3 spells CASSLGPNTEAFF. The CDR3 bases are TGTGCCAGCAGCTTAGGGCCTAACACTGAAGCTTTCTTT. The chain combines TRBV11-3 with TRBJ1-1, with no clear D. Trimming shortened V by 1 base and J by 2 bases, and 5 bases separated the two germline ends. The germline CDR1 and CDR2 sequences are SGHNT and YENEEA. CDR3 length: 13 residues.

The chain employs TRBV4-1 and TRBJ1-1; D unclear. The CDR3 length is 15 residues. The V and J ends lost 0 bases and 0 bases respectively, with 8 bases between them. Germline V gene data show CDR1 as MGHRA and CDR2 as YSYEKL. The CDR3: CASSQEVAMNTEAFF. CDR3 nucleotide sequence: TGCGCCAGCAGCCAAGAGGTAGCCATGAACACTGAAGCTTTCTTT.

This clone was recorded once. V and J are TRBV6-5 and TRBJ2-5, with TRBD1 identical over 8 bases. The germline gives CDR1 MNHEY, CDR2 SVGAGI. With 7 bases clipped from V and 6 bases from J, the junction kept 10 bases outside the gene matches. This CDR3 is built from 14 residues. CDR3 region: CASTSAGGVKTQYF. DNA for the CDR3: TGTGCCAGCACTTCAGCAGGGGGCGTCAAGACCCAGTACTTC.

The CDR3 coding sequence is TGTGCCAGCTCACCAGCCCGCAGGGGCGAGGGCACAGATACGCAGTATTTT. It translates to CASSPARRGEGTDTQYF. The V call is TRBV18, the J call TRBJ2-3; TRBD1 is a possible D gene (6 bases). CDR1 KGHSH and CDR2 LQKENI come from the germline V gene. Deletions cut 2 bases from V and 1 base from J, with 16 bases between. The CDR3 runs to 17 residues.

The gene calls are TRBV2 and TRBJ1-2, with D perhaps matching TRBD1 (5 bases). The CDR3 covers 12 residues. With 5 bases removed from V and 4 bases from J, the gap between germline ends came to 8 bases. CDR1 and CDR2 (germline): SNHLY, FYNNEI. CDR3 region: CASSPGLYGYTF. The DNA of the CDR3 is TGTGCCAGCAGTCCGGGACTCTATGGCTACACCTTC.

The rearrangement uses TRBV5-1 and TRBJ2-5; 8 nucleotides agree with TRBD2. Germline-derived CDR1 and CDR2 are SGHRS and YFSETQ. The CDR3 extends over 14 amino acids. After removal of 2 bases from V and 4 bases from J, the junction contained 4 bases not matched to a gene. In nucleotides, the CDR3 is TGCGCCAGCAGCTTTGCGAGCGGGGGAGAGACCCAGTACTTC. Its translation: CASSFASGGETQYF. The entire variable domain, with the rest obtained from reference TRBV5-1 and TRBJ2-5, is as follows: KAGVTQTPRYLIKTRGQQVTLSCSPISGHRSVSWYQQTPGQGLQFLFEYFSETQRNKGNFPGRFSGRQFSNSRSEMNVSTLELGDSALYLCASSFASGGETQYFGPGTRLLVL.

The genes are TRBV19 and TRBJ2-1, with TRBD1 identical over 7 bases. Germline V gene sequence: CDR1 LNHDA, CDR2 SQIVND (reference sequence). V was pared by 4 bases and J by 4 bases, with 4 bases of the junction left unmatched. The CDR3 contains 14 residues. Here the CDR3 reads CASSNSGGYNEQFF. As DNA, the CDR3 is TGTGCCAGTAGTAACTCAGGGGGTTACAATGAGCAGTTCTTC.

This clone appeared once. The rearrangement links TRBV4-1 to TRBJ2-5; tentative D call: TRBD2 (5 bases). The germline CDR1 and CDR2 sequences are MGHRA and YSYEKL. The CDR3 sequence is 13 residues long. V lost 4 bases and J 4 bases, leaving 10 bases between the germline ends. The DNA for the CDR3 is TGCGCCAGCAGCCTCGGGGTCAGAGAGACCCAGTACTTC. The encoded protein is CASSLGVRETQYF.